This T cell receptor (beta chain) stems from a study of blood T cell repertoires in COVID-19. Study at large: Acute-phase and convalescent COVID-19 samples originated in the United States, Italy and Spain. In each case, the material was cDNA or gDNA derived from T cells, B-cell-depleted T cells, or PBMCs.

This clone was counted once. Trimming removed 0 bases from V and 5 bases from J, with 18 bases in between. The CDR3 has 16 residues. Looked up from germline, CDR1 is SGHRS and CDR2 is YFSETQ. As processed by the authors: Estimation of nucleated cell counts was performed using reference gene primer amplification. TCRdb's copy holds only in-frame clones and misses some; the assay was immunoSEQ multiplex PCR. That table gives V, J and clone size, and the DNA gave D and trimming. The profile shows a few hundred thousand clones, around four fifths of them singletons. This receptor was taken from a man aged 55 to 70 with acute or convalescent COVID-19. The specimen was peripheral blood. The chain couples TRBV5-1 to TRBJ2-7; D is perhaps TRBD1 (6 bases). The CDR3 sequence is CASSLGVHYRDNEQYF. The CDR3 nucleotides read TGCGCCAGCAGCTTGGGAGTACATTACAGGGACAACGAGCAGTACTTC.